This section outlines one T cell receptor beta chain sequence together with its context. Its antigen is unidentified. This sample is drawn from a study of T cell clusters in autoimmune cytopenias. Whole-study context: TRB sequencing had a median about 52,000 reads and approximately 2,200 distinct clonotypes per sample.

Findings of the study overall: No experiment has yet validated the function of the T cell clusters defined in silico. Primary autoimmune cytopenia patients appeared to lack physiological T cell clusters present in healthy donors. TRB repertoire shifts in secondary cytopenia and chronic lymphocytic leukemia mostly reflected lymphoma, not autoimmunity.

TRB was amplified by touch-down multiplex PCR, primer pools A and B combined. From the multiplex PCR reads, TCRdb lists one entry per CDR3 protein and no DNA. The table gives several thousand distinct CDR3 sequences; the top ten clones make up roughly 3.6% of it. Germline CDR1 and CDR2: MDHEN and SYDVKM. This CDR3 is built from 15 residues. TRB was amplified from about 270 ng of peripheral blood genomic DNA per sample. V is TRBV28 and J is TRBJ1-5; TCRdb's D call, TRBD1, is unchecked because there is no DNA. The TCR sequence derives from a human donor with an autoimmune cytopenia or autoimmune hepatitis (not recorded which). Material: peripheral blood. The CDR3 sequence: CASSLSGGAGQPQHF.